The 26 T cell receptor beta chains below were found in one sample sequenced in a study of T cells after yellow fever vaccination. TCRdb re-called the 5' RACE reads through MiXCR, storing one row per CDR3 protein. The sample gives around 310,000 distinct CDR3 sequences, approximately 3.9% of which show up once; 20% to 25% is in the top ten. The sequences come from PBMCs, collected on the day of the yellow fever booster vaccination. The receptors shown here come from a man aged 18 to 35 who received the YFV17D yellow fever vaccine.

V and J are TRBV18 and TRBJ2-5; TRBD1 matches at 10 bases. The CDR3 consists of 17 residues. Per the germline V gene, CDR1 is KGHSH and CDR2 is LQKENI. J gave up 2 bases and V 2 bases, and 8 bases lay outside the gene matches. The CDR3 spells CASSPSLAGQGQETQYF. Written as DNA, the CDR3 is TGTGCCAGCTCACCAAGCCTTGCGGGACAGGGGCAAGAGACCCAGTACTTC.

The V gene is TRBV3-1, the J gene TRBJ2-6, with TRBD2 matching 8 bases. The CDR3 has 17 amino acids. J was trimmed by 2 bases and V by 0 bases; bases with no gene match: 3. The germline gives CDR1 LGHDT, CDR2 YNNKEL (reference sequence). Written as DNA, the CDR3 is TGTGCCAGCAGCCAAGATGGCGGGGGGCCTGGGGCCAACGTCCTGACTTTC. Protein: CASSQDGGGPGANVLTF.

This clonotype has ten or more counts. V is TRBV7-9 and J is TRBJ2-2; the match to TRBD1 covers 7 bases. V lost 6 bases, J lost 3 bases, and 13 bases stayed unmatched. Germline V gene data show CDR1 as SEHNR and CDR2 as FQNEAQ (reference sequence). There are 17 residues in the CDR3. This CDR3 is CASSSPTDRPDTGELFF. The CDR3 nucleotides are TGTGCCAGCAGTTCCCCCACGGACAGGCCGGACACCGGGGAGCTGTTTTTT.

This clonotype turned up a few times. In DNA, the CDR3 is TGTGCCTGGGGCGCCGACAGCGGGGGGACAGATACGCAGTATTTT. The encoded protein is CAWGADSGGTDTQYF. V is TRBV30 and J is TRBJ2-3; TRBD2 matches 9 bases. Germline values: CDR1 GTSNPN, CDR2 SVGIG (reference sequence). CDR3 length: 15 residues. The J segment lost 3 bases and the V segment lost 5 bases, leaving 9 bases of the junction unmatched. Full variable domain (outside the CDR3, taken from reference TRBV30 and TRBJ2-3): SQTIHQWPATLVQPVGSPLSLECTVEGTSNPNLYWYRQAAGRGLQLLFYSVGIGQISSEVPQNLSASRPQDRQFILSSKKLLLSDSGFYLCAWGADSGGTDTQYFGPGTRLTVL.

The chain carries TRBV19 and TRBJ1-5; D unclear. V dropped 1 base and J dropped 10 bases, with 11 bases sitting between them. The V gene's germline CDR1 is LNHDA and CDR2 SQIVND (reference sequence). This CDR3 contains 13 residues. In DNA, the CDR3 is TGTGCCAGTAGTATAGTGGTTGAGGGCCCCCAGCATTTT. Translation gives CASSIVVEGPQHF.

This clonotype was counted only a few times. The chain is built from TRBV25-1 and TRBJ2-5; D uncertain. V lost 6 bases, J lost 5 bases, and 4 bases lay in between. Germline CDR1 MGHDK, CDR2 SYGVNS. The CDR3 has 10 amino acids. CDR3 DNA sequence: TGTGCCAGCAGAGCGGAGACCCAGTACTTC. Encoded protein: CASRAETQYF.

This clonotype was counted ten times or more. The chain links TRBV7-8 to TRBJ2-7, with 10 bases that match TRBD2. Germline CDR1 and CDR2: SGHVS and FQNEAQ. The CDR3 contains 15 residues. Trimming at V came to 1 base and at J to 4 bases, leaving 4 bases not matched to a gene. CDR3 bases: TGTGCCAGCAGCTTAGGCCCTAGCGGGGGATACGAGCAGTACGTC. Translating gives CASSLGPSGGYEQYV.

This clonotype was picked up many times. The J gene is TRBJ1-5, the V gene TRBV12-3 or TRBV12-4, with 7 positions matching TRBD1. J lost 7 bases, V lost 8 bases, and 8 bases had no gene match. CDR3 length: 13 residues. The CDR3 nucleotides are TGTGCCAGCGGCGGGACAGCCAAGCAGCCCCAGCATTTT. Translated, it gives CASGGTAKQPQHF.

The sample holds a few counts of this clonotype. The chain carries TRBV3-1 and TRBJ1-1; D unresolved. V lost 3 bases and J 0 bases, leaving 8 bases between the germline ends. Germline V gene sequence: CDR1 LGHDT, CDR2 YNNKEL (reference sequence). The CDR3 has 14 residues. In DNA form, the CDR3 reads TGTGCCAGCAGCCAGTTACGGATGAACACTGAAGCTTTCTTT. Protein product: CASSQLRMNTEAFF.

This chain uses TRBV4-1 with TRBJ2-1; no reliable D call. The ends were cut back, 3 bases at V and 8 bases at J, with 11 bases in the middle. From germline, CDR1 is MGHRA and CDR2 YSYEKL. The CDR3 length is 13 residues. As DNA, the CDR3 is TGCGCCAGCAGCCATCCCGGACGGGATGAGCAGTTCTTC. Translating it yields CASSHPGRDEQFF.

This sequence joins TRBV7-3 and TRBJ1-1; 7 bases align to TRBD1. Germline CDR1 reads SGHTA; CDR2 reads FQGTGA. Losses at the gene ends were 5 bases for V and 11 bases for J; bases not matched to a gene: 14. This CDR3 has 14 amino acids. The CDR3 loop is CASSPRGQRSVAFF. In nucleotides, the CDR3 is TGTGCCAGCAGCCCCAGGGGACAGAGAAGTGTGGCTTTCTTT.

This clonotype turned up a few times. The rearrangement links TRBV3-1 to TRBJ2-2; D is ambiguous. The CDR3 is 13 amino acids. V shed 0 bases and J shed 7 bases, with 6 bases lying between them. Germline V lookup: CDR1 LGHDT, CDR2 YNNKEL (reference sequence). The CDR3 bases are TGTGCCAGCAGCCAAGAAGGAGTCGGGGAGCTGTTTTTT. Its translation is CASSQEGVGELFF.

This clonotype was seen repeatedly, ten times or more. The chain joins TRBV6-6 to TRBJ1-5; a weak D match, TRBD1 (5 bases). The CDR3 runs to 14 residues. Germline V gene lookup returns CDR1 MNHNY and CDR2 SVGAGI (reference sequence). V was trimmed by 3 bases and J by 6 bases, leaving 12 bases between them. The CDR3 DNA sequence: TGTGCCAGCAGTTATAGGACACATTCTCAGCCCCAGCATTTT. As protein: CASSYRTHSQPQHF.

Only a few counts were recorded for this clonotype. The genes are TRBV6-5 and TRBJ2-3; 8 bases agree with TRBD1. The V gene end was trimmed by 6 bases and the J gene end by 2 bases; junction bases not matched to a gene: 4. Germline loops: CDR1 MNHEY, CDR2 SVGAGI. The CDR3 totals 14 residues. CDR3 nucleotides: TGTGCCAGCAGGGGGACAGGACACACAGATACGCAGTATTTT. It is translated as CASRGTGHTDTQYF.

The chain joins TRBV5-1 to TRBJ2-5, with D possibly being TRBD1 (7 bases). The V end lost 0 bases, the J end lost 5 bases, and 20 bases lay between the germline ends. The CDR3 runs 17 residues. The germline gives CDR1 SGHRS, CDR2 YFSETQ. CDR3 sequence reads: CASSLVVAGGLVETQYF. The CDR3 DNA follows: TGCGCCAGCAGCTTGGTGGTAGCAGGGGGGCTAGTTGAGACCCAGTACTTC.

This clonotype appeared a few times. The chain carries TRBV5-1 and TRBJ2-4, with D unresolved. V was pared by 1 base and J by 8 bases, with 16 bases between. The CDR3 has 15 amino acids. Germline V gives CDR1 SGHRS, CDR2 YFSETQ. CDR3 loop: CASSLYVGITDIQYF. DNA of the CDR3: TGCGCCAGCAGCTTGTATGTGGGGATTACGGACATTCAGTACTTC.

This clonotype was detected ten times or more. The chain uses TRBV28 and TRBJ1-4; D remains ambiguous. Germline V gives CDR1 MDHEN, CDR2 SYDVKM. Trimming took off 6 bases at V and 8 bases at J, with 7 bases between the two ends. The CDR3 totals 11 residues. The CDR3 region has the DNA TGTGCCAGCAGCGGCCGCGAAAAACTGTTTTTT. This encodes CASSGREKLFF.

This clonotype was seen repeatedly, ten times or more. The chain links TRBV7-8 to TRBJ1-6; D unresolved. CDR1 and CDR2 from the germline V gene are SGHVS and FQNEAQ. Trimming shortened V by 1 base and J by 0 bases, and 4 bases separated the two germline ends. CDR3 length equals 15 residues. The chain's CDR3 is CASSLDSSYNSPLHF. The CDR3 region has the DNA TGTGCCAGCAGCTTAGACAGCTCCTATAATTCACCCCTCCACTTT.

In this sample, this clonotype turned up many times. This sequence joins TRBV7-9 and TRBJ2-1; a possible D gene is TRBD1 (6 bases). Per the germline V gene, CDR1 is SEHNR and CDR2 is FQNEAQ (reference sequence). Between the trimmed V and J ends, which lost 11 bases and 2 bases, there was a span of 16 bases. CDR3 size: 14 residues. For the CDR3, the DNA is TGTGCCGGAAGCAGGGGAGCTACCTACAATGAGCAGTTCTTC. Translating gives CAGSRGATYNEQFF. The full variable domain, rest sourced from reference TRBV7-9 and TRBJ2-1, is DTGVSQNPRHKITKRGQNVTFRCDPISEHNRLYWYRQTLGQGPEFLTYFQNEAQLEKSRLLSDRFSAERPKGSFSTLEIQRTEQGDSAMYLCAGSRGATYNEQFFGPGTRLTVL.

This clonotype was counted only a few times. The rearrangement uses TRBV7-2 and TRBJ1-6; D unclear. The V gene's germline CDR1 is SGHTA and CDR2 FQGNSA. The CDR3 sequence is 15 residues long. The V gene lost 1 base and the J gene lost 2 bases, with 6 bases spanning the gap. The chain's CDR3 is CASSLGSPYNSPLHF. Here the CDR3 DNA reads TGTGCCAGCAGCTTAGGTTCCCCCTATAATTCACCCCTCCACTTT. The complete variable domain, with remaining parts taken from reference TRBV7-2 and TRBJ1-6, reads GAGVSQSPSNKVTEKGKDVELRCDPISGHTALYWYRQSLGQGLEFLIYFQGNSAPDKSGLPSDRFSAERTGGSVSTLTIQRTQQEDSAVYLCASSLGSPYNSPLHFGNGTRLTVT.

The V gene is TRBV4-3, the J gene TRBJ1-1; perhaps TRBD1 as D (6 bases). CDR1 and CDR2 (germline): LGHNA, YSLEER. The CDR3 has 14 amino acids. V was clipped by 0 bases and J by 1 base, with 6 bases between them. The CDR3 reads CASSQETGNTEAFF. The CDR3 nucleotides are TGCGCCAGCAGCCAAGAGACAGGGAACACTGAAGCTTTCTTT.

This clonotype was counted at least ten times. This rearrangement joins TRBV5-1 to TRBJ2-2; D possibly corresponds to TRBD1 (5 bases). The CDR3 is 16 residues long. V lost 7 bases to trimming and J lost 3 bases, with 19 bases between them. The germline V gene encodes CDR1 SGHRS and CDR2 YFSETQ. CDR3 residues: CASRDRPGPDTGELFF. Here the CDR3 DNA reads TGCGCCAGCCGCGACCGACCAGGGCCAGACACCGGGGAGCTGTTTTTT. The complete variable domain, with remaining parts taken from reference TRBV5-1 and TRBJ2-2, reads KAGVTQTPRYLIKTRGQQVTLSCSPISGHRSVSWYQQTPGQGLQFLFEYFSETQRNKGNFPGRFSGRQFSNSRSEMNVSTLELGDSALYLCASRDRPGPDTGELFFGEGSRLTVL.

This clonotype was seen only a few times. The rearrangement links TRBV5-6 to TRBJ2-7, with 10 bases that match TRBD2. The CDR3 has 16 residues. The ends lost 4 bases at V and 2 bases at J; junction bases unmatched: 9. CDR1 is SGHDT and CDR2 is YYEEEE in the germline V gene. The CDR3 here is CASSLTSGRGPYEQYF. The CDR3 bases are TGTGCCAGCAGCCTGACTAGCGGGCGAGGCCCCTACGAGCAGTACTTC.

Ten or more counts support this clonotype. The genes are TRBV7-2 and TRBJ2-3; a weak D match, TRBD1 (6 bases). V lost 5 bases, J lost 0 bases, and 15 bases lay in between. The CDR3 totals 16 residues. The germline V gene has CDR1 SGHTA and CDR2 FQGNSA. For the CDR3, the DNA is TGTGCCAGCAGCCGAACAGGGTGGGGGAGCACAGATACGCAGTATTTT. Translated, it gives CASSRTGWGSTDTQYF.

Only a few counts were recorded for this clonotype. The chain joins TRBV6-2 or TRBV6-3 to TRBJ1-2; D remains ambiguous. The CDR3 consists of 14 residues. In germline, CDR1 is MNHEY, CDR2 SVGEGT. V lost 0 bases and J lost 6, with 11 bases in between. In DNA, the CDR3 is TGTGCCAGCAGTTACTCCCCGGAGATGGATGGCTACACCTTC. The encoded protein is CASSYSPEMDGYTF.

This clonotype appeared many times. The rearrangement joins TRBV10-3 to TRBJ1-6; tentative D call: TRBD1 (5 bases). The CDR3 totals 14 residues. The V end lost 6 bases, the J end lost 7 bases, and 13 bases lay between the germline ends. Germline V gives CDR1 ENHRY, CDR2 SYGVKD. The CDR3 loop reads CAIRGDSGNSPLHF. The CDR3 bases are TGTGCCATCAGGGGGGACTCTGGCAATTCACCCCTCCACTTT.